This T cell receptor beta chain was identified during a study of early T cells in non-severe SARS-CoV-2 infection. At the level of the study: The chains were unpaired, and the sequenced material was bulk RNA from unsorted whole blood.

Comments on this clonotype: Its antigen remains unknown.

Attachment of unique molecular identifiers to individual cDNA molecules was performed. TCRdb reprocessed the 5' RACE reads via MiXCR and lists one record per CDR3 protein. The sample gives under 45,000 distinct CDR3 sequences, less than 7.5% of which show up once; around 23% is in the top ten. Findings of the study overall: Anti-spike CD8 responses were favored by VDJdb matching, which missed private and CD4 specificities.

The ends lost 6 bases at V and 6 bases at J; junction bases unmatched: 6. This CDR3 contains 13 residues. Germline loops: CDR1 MNHEY, CDR2 SMNVEV (reference sequence). This sample comprised whole blood, obtained at baseline. This receptor was taken from an adult who was a healthcare worker with PCR-confirmed SARS-CoV-2 infection or an uninfected control (not recorded which). This rearrangement joins TRBV27 to TRBJ2-7; 9 bases agree with TRBD2. The CDR3 reads CASRPRGGSEQYF. For the CDR3, the DNA is TGTGCCAGCAGGCCGCGGGGGGGCAGCGAGCAGTACTTC.